This TCR beta chain was identified in a study of T cell repertoires in cytomegalovirus infection (dated by TCRdb to the late 2010s). Regarding the research as a whole: Alongside well-studied HLA-B-restricted epitopes, the peptide stimulations were aimed at recently identified HLA-C-restricted CMV epitopes, whose presentation resists viral immunomodulation. Because public TCR beta signatures pointed to carriage of CMV infection together with the matching HLA type, the HLA type of each donor mattered for the analysis. The full study reports these points: In both this cohort and an independent cohort of 352 donors, the cumulative frequency of public TCR beta family members distinguished carriers of CMV infection plus the relevant HLA type. The ex vivo response was dominated by HLA-C-restricted CMV-specific TCR beta clonotypes, which also provided the single most frequent clonotype in two of eight donors.

Looking up the germline V gene (reference sequence) yields CDR1 MNHEY and CDR2 SMNVEV. Counted from cysteine to phenylalanine, this CDR3 has 16 amino acids. This entry keeps only the CDR3 DNA: 48 bases, framed from base 1. Deletion took 0 bases off V and 4 bases off J, with a span of 15 bases between the germline ends. Only a few counts were recorded for this clonotype. There is no known antigen for this receptor. No much larger clonotype is one base removed from it; base qualities were not supplied. The sequencer was an Illumina HiSeq 1500. TCRdb reran the public reads through fastp at Q25 and MiXCR, keeping productive beta chains. Identical CDR3 protein sequences are pooled into one entry, listed with their most common genes and DNA. This sample lists about 150,000 distinct CDR3 sequences; 32% were detected once. The ten largest account for about 52% of the sample. The label giving this sample's treatment or condition can be read as: in vitro stimulation with specific CMV peptide epitopes to enrich CMV-specific T cells.

Sequenced material: CD8+ T cells from cultured PBMCs, taken from culture after CMV antigen stimulation. Rearrangement joined TRBV27 to TRBJ1-2; the D region possibly corresponds to TRBD1 (5 bases align). This clonotype originated in a human donor in good health (CMV status not recorded). Some clones in this sample may be carry-over from other donors' samples. The nucleotides are TGTGCCAGCAGTTTATCCCGGACACCCCCAGGCTATGGCTACACCTTC. Translated, this gives CASSLSRTPPGYGYTF.